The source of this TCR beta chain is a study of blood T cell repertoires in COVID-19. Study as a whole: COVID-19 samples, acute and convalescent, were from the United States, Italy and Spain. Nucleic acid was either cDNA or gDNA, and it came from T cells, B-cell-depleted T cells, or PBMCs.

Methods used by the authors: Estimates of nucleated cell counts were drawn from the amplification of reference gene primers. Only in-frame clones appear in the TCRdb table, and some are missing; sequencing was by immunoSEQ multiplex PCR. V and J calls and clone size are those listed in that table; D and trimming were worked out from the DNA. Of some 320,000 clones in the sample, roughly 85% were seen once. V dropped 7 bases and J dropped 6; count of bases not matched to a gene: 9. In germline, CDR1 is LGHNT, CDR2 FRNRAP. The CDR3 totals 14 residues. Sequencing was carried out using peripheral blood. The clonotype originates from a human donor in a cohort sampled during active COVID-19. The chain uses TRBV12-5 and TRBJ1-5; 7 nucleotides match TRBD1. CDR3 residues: CASARTGDSQPQHF. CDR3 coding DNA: TGTGCTAGTGCCCGAACAGGGGATAGTCAGCCCCAGCATTTT.